Sequencing of this TCR beta chain was carried out in a study of CD8 T cells in ankylosing spondylitis. Trimming left V 3 bases short and J 0 bases short, with 9 bases between. CDR1 is SGHAT and CDR2 is FQNNGV in the germline V gene. This CDR3 has 14 amino acids. Comment on this clonotype: Its antigen is not identified.

Library preparation for TCR beta used quantitative 5'-RACE with molecular barcodes. TCRdb ran MiXCR on the 5' RACE reads and lists one entry per CDR3 protein. This sample has 45,000 to 65,000 distinct CDR3 sequences, with 7.4% found just once. Regarding the study as a whole: Relatively rare in peripheral blood, disease-linked clones were also CD8+. About 8 highly homologous variants made up a TCR beta motif, and this motif appeared characteristic of ankylosing spondylitis blood.

The sequence was collected from a female donor with ankylosing spondylitis or in good health (not recorded which). The V call is TRBV11-2, the J call TRBJ2-7; the D gene is possibly TRBD1 (5 bases). The specimen was blood, either unsorted or a sorted T cell fraction (not recorded which). CDR3 residues: CASSFDSVSYEQYF. Written as DNA, the CDR3 is TGTGCCAGCAGCTTCGACAGTGTCTCCTACGAGCAGTACTTC. The full variable domain, in which reference TRBV11-2 and TRBJ2-7 provide the parts outside the CDR3, is EAGVAQSPRYKIIEKRQSVAFWCNPISGHATLYWYQQILGQGPKLLIQFQNNGVVDDSQLPKDRFSAERLKGVDSTLKIQPAKLEDSAVYLCASSFDSVSYEQYFGPGTRLTVT.